A selection of T cell receptor beta chains follows, all from one sample in a study of blood T cells in healthy people across ages. TCRdb re-called the 5' RACE reads with MiXCR, one entry per CDR3 protein. This table holds 1.5 million or so distinct CDR3 sequences, 42% found once. The sample taken for sequencing was blood. Receptors were obtained from a young woman in good health. The CDR3 runs from the conserved cysteine through the conserved F or W. Fields, in order: J gene, clone size, D gene, CDR3 length, V gene, CDR3 DNA, CDR3 protein. A D gene is named only where the DNA matches it firmly. Size is stated for part of the rows, as once, few or many counts, or as a class when the clone is expanded.

>TRBJ2-2|.|TRBD1|14|TRBV6-4
TGTGCCAGCAGTGACGCGACAGGGGCCGGGGAGCTGTTTTTT
CASSDATGAGELFF
>TRBJ2-1|few|TRBD1|14|TRBV20-1
TGCAGTGCTAGGATTGGGACAGGCTACAATGAGCAGTTCTTC
CSARIGTGYNEQFF
>TRBJ2-7|few|TRBD1|17|TRBV28
TGTGCCAGCAGCCGACAGGGGCCGTTTAGAGAATCCTACGAGCAGTACTTC
CASSRQGPFRESYEQYF
>TRBJ1-6|.|TRBD1|15|TRBV9
TGTGCCAGCAGCGTAGGGATAGGGGGCTATTCACCCCTCCACTTT
CASSVGIGGYSPLHF
>TRBJ2-5|few|.|16|TRBV5-1
TGCGCCAGCAGCTCACAAACCCGGGACTACCAAGAGACCCAGTACTTC
CASSSQTRDYQETQYF
>TRBJ2-3|few|.|15|TRBV28
TGTGCCAGCAGTTTCTGGGCACAGGGTAGAGATACGCAGTATTTT
CASSFWAQGRDTQYF
>TRBJ2-3|few|TRBD2|15|TRBV5-6
TGTGCCAGCAGCTTGGCACTAGCGGGGGCCCGCGGGAAGTATTTT
CASSLALAGARGKYF
>TRBJ2-1|.|.|13|TRBV11-1
TGTGCCAGCAGCTTACTAGGGCCCGAGACCCAGTTCTTC
CASSLLGPETQFF
>TRBJ2-7|.|.|12|TRBV20-1
TGCAGTGCTAGCGAGGTCACCTACGAGCAGTACTTC
CSASEVTYEQYF
>TRBJ2-3|.|TRBD2|17|TRBV3-1
TGTGCCAGCAGCCAAGACCTAGCGGGAGGAAGATCAGATACGCAGTATTTT
CASSQDLAGGRSDTQYF
>TRBJ2-7|few|TRBD2|15|TRBV6-5
TGTGCCAGCAGGCGGCGGGGAGGGGACTCCTACGAGCAGTACTTC
CASRRRGGDSYEQYF
>TRBJ1-1|.|.|15|TRBV27
TGTGCCAGCAGTGCCCACCCCAGGGCGAACACTGAAGCTTTCTTT
CASSAHPRANTEAFF
>TRBJ2-7|few|TRBD1|15|TRBV12-3/TRBV12-4
TGTGCCAGCAGTCCCGACAGGGGAAGCTCCTACGAGCAGTACTTC
CASSPDRGSSYEQYF
>TRBJ2-2|.|TRBD2|16|TRBV28
TGTGCCAGCAGCTCCCCCGGGACTAGCGGGGGCCGGGAGCTGTTTTTT
CASSSPGTSGGRELFF
>TRBJ1-2|.|.|15|TRBV4-1
TGCGCCAGCAGCCAAGGCGGAACAGGTCAGAGTGGCCACACCTTC
CASSQGGTGQSGHTF
>TRBJ2-5|.|TRBD1|15|TRBV12-3/TRBV12-4
TGTACCAGCAGTCGAGGGACAGGGAACCAAGAGACCCAGTACTTC
CTSSRGTGNQETQYF
>TRBJ1-3|once|.|16|TRBV3-1
TGTGCCAGCAGCCGAAACAGGGCTAGCTCTGGAAACACCATATATTTT
CASSRNRASSGNTIYF
>TRBJ2-4|.|TRBD1|19|TRBV4-1
TGCGCCAGCAGCCAAGATCTCATCGGGATGGGACAGGGGGGTCGAGGGCAGTACTTC
CASSQDLIGMGQGGRGQYF
>TRBJ2-7|.|.|16|TRBV5-1
TGCGCCAGCAGCTTGTGGGCGGAAAATTCAGCCTACGAGCAGTACTTC
CASSLWAENSAYEQYF
>TRBJ1-4|.|.|14|TRBV19
TGTGCCAGTTCGGAACAGGGCCCTAATGAAAAACTGTTTTTT
CASSEQGPNEKLFF
>TRBJ2-7|.|.|15|TRBV4-1
TGCGCCAGCAGCCTGCCCGGGACATATTACAATGAGCAGTACTTC
CASSLPGTYYNEQYF
>TRBJ1-2|.|.|15|TRBV4-1
TGCGCCAGCAGCCAAGGTACAGGTGCTAACTATGGCTACACCTTC
CASSQGTGANYGYTF
>TRBJ1-2|.|.|14|TRBV20-1
TGCAGTGCTAGGCCAGGGACCACTAACTATGGCTACACCTTC
CSARPGTTNYGYTF
>TRBJ2-3|.|TRBD2|15|TRBV28
TGTGCCGGCGCCGAGCGGGGGGAGAACACAGATACGCAGTATTTT
CAGAERGENTDTQYF
>TRBJ1-2|.|.|15|TRBV20-1
TGCAGTGGCTACGAAAGGGACACCTCGAACTATGGCTACACCTTC
CSGYERDTSNYGYTF
>TRBJ2-1|.|.|16|TRBV7-3
TGTGCCAGCAGCTCCATGGCGACGATGTGGGGAGATGAGCAGTTCTTC
CASSSMATMWGDEQFF
>TRBJ2-5|many|.|14|TRBV6-5
TGTGCCAGCAGTTACCCGGGACTTCAAGAGACCCAGTACTTC
CASSYPGLQETQYF
>TRBJ2-1|.|.|16|TRBV3-1
TGTGCCAGCAGCCAAGTCGAGGGGGGTTCCTACAATGAGCAGTTCTTC
CASSQVEGGSYNEQFF
>TRBJ1-2|many|.|13|TRBV29-1
TGCAGCGTTGATTTGGCCAGGGCCCATGGCTACACCTTC
CSVDLARAHGYTF
>TRBJ2-7|.|TRBD2|16|TRBV6-1
TGTGCCAGCAGTGAAGCGTCGGGGGGGATAGGGTACGAGCAGTACTTC
CASSEASGGIGYEQYF
>TRBJ1-6|.|.|16|TRBV5-5
TGTGCCAGCAGCTTGGCCTCGGGGGGATCGCGATCACCCCTCCACTTT
CASSLASGGSRSPLHF
>TRBJ2-7|.|TRBD2|13|TRBV20-1
TGCAGTGCTAGGGGGGGGAAGGCCTACGAGCAGTACTTC
CSARGGKAYEQYF
>TRBJ2-7|.|TRBD2|15|TRBV20-1
TGCAGTGCTAGAGATCAGTCGACTAGCGGGGTCGAGCAGTACTTC
CSARDQSTSGVEQYF
>TRBJ2-4|.|TRBD1|17|TRBV4-1
TGCGCCAGCAGCCAAGAGGTGACGGGCGGGACAGGGAGCATTCAGTACTTC
CASSQEVTGGTGSIQYF
>TRBJ2-7|.|TRBD1|15|TRBV11-2
TGTGCCAGCAGCTTTCCGAGGGACAGTTTCTACGAGCAGTACTTC
CASSFPRDSFYEQYF
>TRBJ2-7|few|.|13|TRBV12-3/TRBV12-4
TGTGCCAGCAGTTTGTCCCAGGCCTACGAGCAGTACTTC
CASSLSQAYEQYF
>TRBJ2-7|.|.|14|TRBV5-1
TGCGCCAGCAGCGTGGCGGACAGCTACTACGAGCAGTACTTC
CASSVADSYYEQYF
>TRBJ2-1|.|.|15|TRBV30
TGTGCCTGGAGCCTCCCTCCAATCGCCCCCGATGAGCAGTTCTTC
CAWSLPPIAPDEQFF
>TRBJ2-7|.|TRBD2|15|TRBV4-1
TGCGCCAGCAGCCAAGCGGAAGCGGGGTATGACGAGCAGTACTTC
CASSQAEAGYDEQYF
>TRBJ2-7|.|.|14|TRBV9
TGTGCCAGCAGCGTAGTGTCTAGTTCTTTGGAGCAGTACTTC
CASSVVSSSLEQYF
>TRBJ2-1|.|.|17|TRBV4-2
TGTGCCAGCAGCCCCTACGAGCGGGTCAGCTCCTACAATGAGCAGTTCTTC
CASSPYERVSSYNEQFF
>TRBJ2-1|many|.|14|TRBV27
TGTGCCAGCAGTTTCGAGGGGTCCTACAATGAGCAGTTCTTC
CASSFEGSYNEQFF
>TRBJ2-1|.|TRBD2|14|TRBV7-9
TGTGCCAGCAGCGGGAGGGACGGATCCTGGGAGCAGTTCTTC
CASSGRDGSWEQFF
>TRBJ1-2|.|.|13|TRBV12-3/TRBV12-4
TGTGCCAGCAGGACGACAGGAGGCTATGGCTACACCTTC
CASRTTGGYGYTF
>TRBJ1-5|.|TRBD1|15|TRBV5-1
TGCACCAGCAGCCCGGGGACAGGGGGCAATCAGCCCCAGCATTTT
CTSSPGTGGNQPQHF
>TRBJ1-1|once|.|13|TRBV12-3/TRBV12-4
TGTGCCAGCAGTTGCCCACGAATCACTGAAGCTTTCTTT
CASSCPRITEAFF
>TRBJ2-2|.|TRBD2|15|TRBV15
TGTGCCACCAGAGCGGGGGGGCAAAGTACCGGGGAGCTGTTTTTT
CATRAGGQSTGELFF
>TRBJ2-2|.|.|14|TRBV27
TGTGCCAGCAGTTTTACACTGAACACCGGGGAGCTGTTTTTT
CASSFTLNTGELFF
>TRBJ2-3|.|.|16|TRBV5-1
TGCGCCAGCAGCCCCCATGTCAGCTCTCGAGCAGATACGCAGTATTTT
CASSPHVSSRADTQYF
>TRBJ2-7|.|.|15|TRBV5-1
TGCGCCAGCAACCCGACAGGCGGCTCCTACAATGAGCAGTACTTC
CASNPTGGSYNEQYF
>TRBJ2-1|.|TRBD1|14|TRBV7-6
TGTGCCAGCAGCGCCACCGGGGACAGTCATGAGCAGTTCTTC
CASSATGDSHEQFF
>TRBJ2-3|.|TRBD2|13|TRBV20-1
TGCAGTGCAAAACTAGCGGGGACAGATACGCAGTATTTT
CSAKLAGTDTQYF
>TRBJ1-4|.|.|14|TRBV6-6
TGTGCCAGCATGGCGGACAGCGTAGGGGAAAAACTGTTTTTT
CASMADSVGEKLFF
>TRBJ2-7|.|.|11|TRBV29-1
TGCAGCGTTAACGACAGCTACGAGCAGTACTTC
CSVNDSYEQYF
>TRBJ2-7|.|.|14|TRBV6-5
TGTGCCAGCAGCCGGAACCCCGACCTCTACGAGCAGTACTTC
CASSRNPDLYEQYF
>TRBJ1-2|.|.|14|TRBV19
TGTGCCAGTATGCCAGATGGGCAGGGCGGTGGCTACACCTTC
CASMPDGQGGGYTF
>TRBJ2-3|few|.|15|TRBV3-1
TGTGCCAGCAGCCGCCGAGGGGGGGCGGCAGATACGCAGTATTTT
CASSRRGGAADTQYF
>TRBJ1-2|.|.|16|TRBV3-1
TGTGCCAGCAGCTCCTTTCCGGGGACACAAGTTGGCGGCTACACCTTC
CASSSFPGTQVGGYTF
>TRBJ2-1|few|.|12|TRBV15
TGTGCCACCAGCAGGCGGGACAATGAGCAGTTCTTC
CATSRRDNEQFF